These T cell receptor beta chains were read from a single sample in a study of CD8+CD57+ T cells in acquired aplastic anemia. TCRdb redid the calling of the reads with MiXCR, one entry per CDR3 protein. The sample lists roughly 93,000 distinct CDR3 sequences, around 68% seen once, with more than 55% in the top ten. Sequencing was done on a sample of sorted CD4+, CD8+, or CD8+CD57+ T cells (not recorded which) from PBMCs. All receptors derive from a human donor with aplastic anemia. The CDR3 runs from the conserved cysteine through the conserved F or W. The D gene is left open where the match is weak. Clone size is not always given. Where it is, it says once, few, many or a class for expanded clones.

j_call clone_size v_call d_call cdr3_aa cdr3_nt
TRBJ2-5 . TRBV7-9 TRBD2 CASSSTSGGETQYF TGTGCCAGCAGCTCGACTAGCGGGGGAGAGACCCAGTACTTC
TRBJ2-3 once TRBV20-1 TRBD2 CSARDRASGSTDTQYF TGCAGTGCTAGAGATAGAGCTAGCGGGAGCACAGATACGCAGTATTTT
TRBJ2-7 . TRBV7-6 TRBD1 CASSLGTGWAYEQYF TGTGCCAGCAGCCTAGGGACAGGGTGGGCCTACGAGCAGTACTTC
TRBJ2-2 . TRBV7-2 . CASRGLGGELFF TGTGCCAGCAGGGGGCTGGGCGGGGAGCTGTTTTTT
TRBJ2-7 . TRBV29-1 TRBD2 CSVGTMGEQYF TGCAGCGTGGGGACTATGGGGGAGCAGTACTTC
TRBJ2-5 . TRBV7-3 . CASSLDWQETQYF TGTGCCAGCAGCTTAGACTGGCAGGAGACCCAGTACTTC
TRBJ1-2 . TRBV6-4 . CASNYGYTF TGTGCCAGTAACTATGGCTACACCTTC
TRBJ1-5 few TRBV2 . CASNPDGESQPQHF TGTGCCAGCAACCCCGACGGGGAGAGCCAGCCCCAGCATTTT
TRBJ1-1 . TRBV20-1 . CSASRVTISTDAFF TGCAGTGCTAGTCGGGTGACAATCAGCACTGATGCTTTCTTT
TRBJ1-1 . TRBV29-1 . CSVDPPPIF TGCAGCGTTGACCCTCCCCCGATCTTT
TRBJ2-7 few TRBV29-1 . CSVEDAVYEQYF TGCAGCGTTGAAGATGCGGTCTACGAGCAGTACTTC
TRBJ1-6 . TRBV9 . CASSVGGAGDSPLHF TGTGCCAGCAGCGTAGGTGGGGCTGGGGATTCACCCCTCCACTTT
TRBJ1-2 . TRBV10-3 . CAISGRTENYGYTF TGTGCCATCAGTGGTAGGACCGAGAACTATGGCTACACCTTC
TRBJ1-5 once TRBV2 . CASSSSWTEHYSNQPRHF TGTGCCAGCAGCTCAAGCTGGACAGAGCACTATAGCAATCAGCCCCGGCATTTT
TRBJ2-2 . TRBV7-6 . CASSLGTPGELFF TGTGCCAGCAGTCTCGGGACACCCGGGGAGCTGTTTTTT
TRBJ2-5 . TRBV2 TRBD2 CASINRGGDTQYF TGTGCCAGCATAAACCGGGGGGGAGATACGCAGTACTTC
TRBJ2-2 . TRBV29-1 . CSVDVDHAGELFF TGCAGCGTTGATGTGGACCACGCCGGGGAGCTGTTTTTT
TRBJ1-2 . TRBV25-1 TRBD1 CASSDPLTGGYGYTF TGTGCCAGCAGTGACCCGCTGACAGGGGGTTATGGCTACACCTTC
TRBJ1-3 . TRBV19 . CASSTFLRVSSGNTIYF TGTGCCAGTAGTACCTTTCTCAGGGTGAGCTCTGGAAACACCATATATTTT
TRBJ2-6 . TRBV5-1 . CASSLGSSGANVLTF TGCGCCAGCAGCTTGGGAAGCTCTGGGGCCAACGTCCTGACTTTC
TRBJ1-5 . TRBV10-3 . CAISESWDQPQHF TGTGCCATCAGTGAGTCCTGGGACCAGCCCCAGCATTTT
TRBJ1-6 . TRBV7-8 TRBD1 CASSFSGGGNSPLHF TGTGCCAGCAGCTTTTCAGGGGGCGGTAATTCTCCCCTCCACTTT
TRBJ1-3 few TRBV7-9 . CASSLYRGNTIYF TGTGCCAGCAGCTTGTACCGGGGAAACACCATATATTTT
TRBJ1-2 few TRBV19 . CASSIRRGYTF TGTGCCAGTAGTATCAGACGGGGCTACACCTTC
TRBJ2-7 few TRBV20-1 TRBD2 CSARELADYEQYF TGCAGTGCTAGAGAACTAGCGGACTACGAGCAGTACTTC
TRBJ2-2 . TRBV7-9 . CASSFREGGELFF TGTGCCAGCAGCTTCAGAGAGGGCGGGGAGCTGTTTTTT
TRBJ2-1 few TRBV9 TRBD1 CASSVAGTGGNEQFF TGTGCCAGCAGCGTAGCCGGGACAGGGGGCAATGAGCAGTTCTTC
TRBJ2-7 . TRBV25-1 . CASSVGGSGPYEQYF TGTGCCAGCAGCGTAGGCGGTAGCGGACCCTACGAGCAGTACTTC
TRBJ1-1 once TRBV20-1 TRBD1 CSARSGGELAEAFF TGCAGTGCTAGGTCAGGGGGCGAATTGGCTGAAGCTTTCTTT
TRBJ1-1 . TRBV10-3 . CAISQGGTRRTEASF TGTGCCATCTCCCAGGGAGGTACAAGGCGGACTGAAGCTTCCTTT
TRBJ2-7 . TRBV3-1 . CASSQADRYEQYF TGTGCCAGCAGCCAAGCAGACCGTTACGAGCAGTACTTC
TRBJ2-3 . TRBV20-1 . CSARDGPLMDTQYF TGCAGTGCTAGAGATGGGCCCCTGATGGATACGCAGTATTTT
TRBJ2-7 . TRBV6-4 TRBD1 CASRIPGQDSYEQYF TGTGCCAGCAGAATTCCGGGACAGGACTCCTACGAGCAGTACTTC
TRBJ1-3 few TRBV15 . CATSRGVSGNTIYF TGTGCCACCAGCAGAGGGGTCTCTGGAAACACCATATATTTT
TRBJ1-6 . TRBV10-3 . CALREETGSPLHF TGTGCCCTACGGGAGGAGACAGGTTCACCCCTCCACTTT
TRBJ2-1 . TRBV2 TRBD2 CASRVGERENNEQFF TGTGCCAGCCGCGTGGGAGAGCGGGAGAACAATGAGCAGTTCTTC
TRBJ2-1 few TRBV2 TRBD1 CASSGDRANEQFF TGTGCCAGCAGTGGGGACAGGGCCAATGAGCAGTTCTTC
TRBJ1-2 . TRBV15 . CATSRDRTLGGYTF TGTGCCACCAGCAGAGATAGGACCCTGGGAGGCTACACCTTC
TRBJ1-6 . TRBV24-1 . CATIGFPYSPLHF TGTGCCACCATCGGGTTCCCTTATTCACCCCTCCACTTT
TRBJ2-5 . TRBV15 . CATSRGQRGGKETQYF TGTGCCACCAGCAGGGGCCAGAGGGGGGGTAAAGAGACCCAGTACTTC
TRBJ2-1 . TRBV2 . CASSDLGTEQFF TGTGCCAGCAGTGATTTAGGAACTGAGCAGTTCTTC
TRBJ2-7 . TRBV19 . CASARQDRYEQYF TGTGCCAGTGCTAGACAGGACCGGTACGAGCAGTACTTC
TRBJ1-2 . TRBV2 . CASSESGFQGGYTF TGTGCCAGCAGTGAATCGGGTTTTCAGGGCGGCTACACCTTC
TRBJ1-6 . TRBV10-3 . CAIGEAGVSSPLHF TGTGCCATTGGGGAGGCCGGGGTAAGTTCACCCCTCCACTTT
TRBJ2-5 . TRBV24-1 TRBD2 CASTETSGGPTQYF TGTGCCAGCACTGAGACTAGCGGGGGGCCGACCCAGTACTTC
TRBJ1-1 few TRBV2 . CASSTRPNEQFF TGTGCCAGCAGTACAAGGCCCAATGAGCAGTTCTTT
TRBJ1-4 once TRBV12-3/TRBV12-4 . CASSSNRGWNEKLFF TGTGCCAGCAGTTCCAACAGAGGTTGGAATGAAAAACTGTTTTTT
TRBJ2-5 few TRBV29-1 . CSVGGGSGTQYF TGCAGCGTTGGTGGGGGATCGGGGACCCAGTACTTC
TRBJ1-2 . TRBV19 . CASSKGLSYGYTF TGTGCCAGTAGTAAGGGACTGTCCTATGGCTACACCTTC
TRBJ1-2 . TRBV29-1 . CSVELGGRGGYTF TGCAGCGTTGAACTAGGAGGGCGAGGTGGCTACACCTTC
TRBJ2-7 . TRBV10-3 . CAISDAQSYEQYF TGTGCCATCAGTGATGCACAGTCCTACGAGCAGTACTTC
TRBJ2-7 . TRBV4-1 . CASSQAESTYEQYF TGCGCCAGCAGCCAAGCGGAGAGCACCTACGAGCAGTACTTC
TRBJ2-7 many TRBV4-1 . CASGPEPVYEQYF TGCGCCAGCGGGCCCGAGCCGGTCTACGAGCAGTACTTC
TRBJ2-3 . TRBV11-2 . CASSPDIGTDTQYF TGTGCCAGCAGTCCGGACATAGGAACAGATACGCAGTATTTT
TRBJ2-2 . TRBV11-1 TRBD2 CASSPTGGVNTGELFF TGTGCCAGCAGCCCGACTGGGGGGGTGAACACCGGGGAGCTGTTTTTT
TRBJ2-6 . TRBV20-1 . CSANPGSGANVLTF TGCAGTGCCAACCCCGGCTCAGGGGCCAACGTCCTGACTTTC
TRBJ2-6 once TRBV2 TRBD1 CASSGQGMGLSGANVLTF TGTGCCAGCAGTGGACAGGGGATGGGACTCTCTGGGGCCAACGTCCTGACTTTC
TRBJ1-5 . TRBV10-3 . CAISTDRGNQPQHF TGTGCCATCAGTACCGACAGAGGCAATCAGCCCCAGCATTTT
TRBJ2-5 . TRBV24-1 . CATSDLQMETQYF TGTGCCACCAGTGATTTGCAAATGGAGACCCAGTACTTC